These 18 T cell receptor beta chains originate from one sample sequenced in a study of cytomegalovirus exposure and HLA in healthy donors. Both 60 Vbeta primers and 13 Jbeta primers went into the PCR. Assay: immunoSEQ multiplex PCR; the TCRdb copy retains only in-frame clones and omits some. Seen here are 130,000 to 150,000 clones, more than 70% observed once, and the top ten hold roughly 1.8%. The source material was PBMCs. The receptor source for this set is a woman aged 40 to 50 in good health and CMV-seronegative.

The chain uses TRBV4-1 and TRBJ2-7; TRBD2 aligns across 8 bases. The CDR3 is 14 amino acids. Germline loops: CDR1 MGHRA, CDR2 YSYEKL. V lost 4 bases to trimming and J lost 3 bases; unmatched junction nucleotides: 5. The CDR3 sequence is CASSPSGGGYEQYF. CDR3 bases: TGCGCCAGCAGCCCATCGGGGGGGGGCTACGAGCAGTACTTC.

The chain couples TRBV9 to TRBJ2-1; 7 nucleotides agree with TRBD1. The CDR3 extends over 12 amino acids. The J segment lost 7 bases and the V segment lost 6 bases, leaving 4 bases of the junction unmatched. The germline CDR1 and CDR2 sequences are SGDLS and YYNGEE. Here the CDR3 reads CASTTGKNEQFF. The CDR3 DNA sequence: TGTGCCAGCACGACAGGGAAGAATGAGCAGTTCTTC.

This clone turned up a few times. The rearrangement uses TRBV4-2 and TRBJ1-2; 7 positions match TRBD1. CDR1 and CDR2 from the germline V gene are LGHNA and YNFKEQ. V gave up 5 bases and J gave up 0 bases; unmatched junction bases: 6. The CDR3 extends over 15 amino acids. The CDR3 reads CASSTRDRSNYGYTF. The CDR3 DNA reads as TGTGCCAGCAGCACCAGGGACAGATCTAACTATGGCTACACCTTC.

This clone was seen a single time. The chain couples TRBV29-1 to TRBJ1-2, with D possibly being TRBD1 (6 bases). This CDR3 has 14 residues. V shed 4 bases and J shed 2 bases, with 14 bases lying between them. In germline, CDR1 is SQVTM, CDR2 ANQGSEA. CDR3 region: CSVVGPQGNYGYTF. CDR3 DNA sequence: TGCAGCGTTGTGGGGCCGCAGGGGAACTATGGCTACACCTTC.

The chain is built from TRBV5-6 and TRBJ1-6; D remains unclear. Trimming pared 3 bases from V and 0 bases from J, leaving 7 bases between. Germline CDR1 and CDR2: SGHDT and YYEEEE. The length of the CDR3 is 15 residues. In nucleotides, the CDR3 is TGTGCCAGCAGCTATGAGAGCTCCTATAATTCACCCCTCCACTTT. Its protein is CASSYESSYNSPLHF.

This chain uses TRBV11-3 with TRBJ2-2; no clear D gene. The CDR3 is 14 residues long. The ends were cut back, 0 bases at V and 7 bases at J, with 9 bases in the middle. Germline CDR1 and CDR2: SGHNT and YENEEA. The CDR3: CASSLDGPIGELFF. CDR3 nucleotides: TGTGCCAGCAGCTTAGATGGGCCGATCGGGGAGCTGTTTTTT. Full variable domain (missing parts from reference TRBV11-3 and TRBJ2-2): EAGVVQSPRYKIIEKKQPVAFWCNPISGHNTLYWYLQNLGQGPELLIRYENEEAVDDSQLPKDRFSAERLKGVDSTLKIQPAELGDSAVYLCASSLDGPIGELFFGEGSRLTVL.

The chain uses TRBV7-9 and TRBJ2-7; TRBD2 aligns across 11 bases. This CDR3 has 17 amino acids. The V gene end was trimmed by 0 bases and the J gene end by 1 base; junction bases not matched to a gene: 5. Per germline, CDR1 SEHNR and CDR2 FQNEAQ (reference sequence). CDR3 residues: CASSLARLAGLSYEQYF. The CDR3 coding sequence is TGTGCCAGCAGCTTAGCGAGACTAGCGGGACTATCCTACGAGCAGTACTTC. The variable domain in full, with the rest retrieved from reference TRBV7-9 and TRBJ2-7, is DTGVSQNPRHKITKRGQNVTFRCDPISEHNRLYWYRQTLGQGPEFLTYFQNEAQLEKSRLLSDRFSAERPKGSFSTLEIQRTEQGDSAMYLCASSLARLAGLSYEQYFGPGTRLTVT.

The CDR3 is CASSDRDSHYEQYF. DNA of the CDR3: TGTGCCAGCAGCGACCGGGACAGTCACTACGAGCAGTACTTC. The chain has TRBV5-5 and TRBJ2-7; TRBD1 agrees at 7 bases. This CDR3 spans 14 amino acids. Unmatched junction bases numbered 7, after V lost 4 bases and J lost 3 bases. In germline, CDR1 is SGHKS, CDR2 YYEKEE (reference sequence).

The CDR3 DNA sequence: TGTGCCAGCAGTGGGGACAGCCCCACAGATACGCAGTATTTT. Protein product: CASSGDSPTDTQYF. V gene TRBV6-5 combines with J gene TRBJ2-3, with 7 bases that match TRBD1. The CDR3 totals 14 residues. V was clipped by 5 bases and J by 2 bases; unmatched bases: 4. From germline, CDR1 is MNHEY and CDR2 SVGAGI.

V and J are TRBV2 and TRBJ2-1; D might be TRBD2 (6 bases). Trimming removed 6 bases from V and 6 bases from J, with 18 bases in between. The CDR3 sequence is 15 residues long. CDR1 SNHLY and CDR2 FYNNEI come from the germline V gene. The CDR3 DNA reads TGTGCCAGCAGCGAGGGTGCTAGCGAGACCAATGAGCAGTTCTTC. This encodes CASSEGASETNEQFF. Full variable domain (missing parts from reference TRBV2 and TRBJ2-1): EPEVTQTPSHQVTQMGQEVILRCVPISNHLYFYWYRQILGQKVEFLVSFYNNEISEKSEIFDDQFSVERPDGSNFTLKIRSTKLEDSAMYFCASSEGASETNEQFFGPGTRLTVL.

This clone was found once. The chain has TRBV28 and TRBJ1-2, with no clear D. The V gene lost 3 bases and the J gene lost 5 bases, with 10 bases spanning the gap. Germline assignment: CDR1 MDHEN and CDR2 SYDVKM. The CDR3 sequence is 13 residues long. The CDR3 region is CASSFLGSYGYTF. The CDR3 bases are TGTGCCAGCAGTTTTTTGGGCAGTTATGGCTACACCTTC.

The CDR3 loop is CASSQDSAGGLTGELFF. The CDR3 nucleotides read TGTGCCAGCAGCCAAGATTCGGCGGGGGGGCTCACCGGGGAGCTGTTTTTT. The chain recombines TRBV4-2 with TRBJ2-2, with 9 bases lining up with TRBD2. Per the germline V gene, CDR1 is LGHNA and CDR2 is YNFKEQ. CDR3 length: 17 amino acids. The trim removed 0 bases at V and 4 bases at J, leaving 6 bases unmatched.

In this sample, this clone turned up once. The chain combines TRBV5-1 with TRBJ2-3; D is unclear. The CDR3 runs 15 residues. V was trimmed by 0 bases and J by 2 bases, leaving 10 bases between them. CDR1 is SGHRS, CDR2 YFSETQ, per germline. CDR3 DNA: TGCGCCAGCAGCTTGGGGGCTACGTCCACAGATACGCAGTATTTT. Its translation is CASSLGATSTDTQYF.

A few counts support this clone. The chain recombines TRBV2 with TRBJ1-1; a weak D match, TRBD1 (6 bases). Trimming took 6 bases from V and 0 from J, leaving 14 bases between them. Germline CDR1 reads SNHLY; CDR2 reads FYNNEI. This CDR3 comprises 15 residues. DNA of the CDR3: TGTGCCAGCAGCCTGCCCCAGGGGCTGAACACTGAAGCTTTCTTT. Its translation: CASSLPQGLNTEAFF.

The chain uses TRBV2 and TRBJ2-5; TRBD2 aligns across 12 bases. The CDR3 runs 15 residues. The trim removed 5 bases at V and 3 bases at J, leaving 4 bases unmatched. The germline gives CDR1 SNHLY, CDR2 FYNNEI. CDR3 nucleotide sequence: TGTGCCAGCAGTACCCTAGCGGGAGGGGAAGAGACCCAGTACTTC. It is translated as CASSTLAGGEETQYF. The full variable domain, rest sourced from reference TRBV2 and TRBJ2-5, is EPEVTQTPSHQVTQMGQEVILRCVPISNHLYFYWYRQILGQKVEFLVSFYNNEISEKSEIFDDQFSVERPDGSNFTLKIRSTKLEDSAMYFCASSTLAGGEETQYFGPGTRLLVL.

The chain combines TRBV6-1 with TRBJ1-1; D is perhaps TRBD1 (6 bases). This CDR3 spans 14 amino acids. V was pared by 6 bases and J by 7 bases, with 18 bases between. Germline V gene sequence: CDR1 MNHNS, CDR2 SASEGT. Here the CDR3 DNA reads TGTGCCAGCAGACCAGGCCAGGGGTTACTTGAAGCTTTCTTT. As protein: CASRPGQGLLEAFF.

V and J are TRBV2 and TRBJ1-1; no reliable D call. Germline V gene sequence: CDR1 SNHLY, CDR2 FYNNEI. The CDR3 has 15 amino acids. V was shortened by 0 bases and J by 3 bases, with 11 bases between the two germline ends. The CDR3 reads CASSEAQAKHTEAFF. The CDR3 DNA sequence: TGTGCCAGCAGTGAAGCTCAGGCTAAGCACACTGAAGCTTTCTTT.

This rearrangement joins TRBV2 to TRBJ2-1, with D tentatively TRBD2 (6 bases). V lost 8 bases and J lost 7, with 15 bases in between. The CDR3 totals 13 residues. From germline, CDR1 is SNHLY and CDR2 FYNNEI. As DNA, the CDR3 is TGTGCCAGCGCGGCGGGGACGAGGAATGAGCAGTTCTTC. It is translated as CASAAGTRNEQFF.